This T cell receptor beta chain was obtained from a study of lymphopenia after photon versus proton radiotherapy. Study-level points and caveats: Proton therapy kept repertoires fairly stable, unlike photons, which gained effector/memory cells. Only patients who died were analyzed for survival; proton advantage is unproven. After lymphocyte nadir, photon-treated repertoires showed oligoclonal expansion, especially CD8+ Temra.

Details on this clone: Its target is not known.

Germline-derived CDR1 and CDR2 are SGHRS and YFSETQ. J lost 7 bases, V lost 2 bases, and 8 bases had no gene match. The CDR3 length is 15 residues. The repertoire was sequenced with immunoSEQ multiplex PCR; TCRdb's copy has only in-frame clones and lacks some. Of approximately 30,000 clones in the sample, around 81% are singletons; the top ten hold 31%. The clonotype was recovered from a man aged 50 or older with gastric cancer. The source was peripheral blood, collected from a patient treated with photon-based radiotherapy. This rearrangement joins TRBV5-1 to TRBJ2-1; 8 nucleotides line up with TRBD1. The CDR3 sequence is CASSFEQGAGNEQFF. The DNA of the CDR3 is TGCGCCAGCAGCTTCGAGCAGGGGGCAGGGAATGAGCAGTTCTTC.